Shown below are 9 T cell receptor beta chains from a single sample sequenced in a study of control samples from healthy donors and cancer patients. The data were produced by immunoSEQ multiplex PCR, yet TCRdb's version contains in-frame clones alone and is incomplete. The sample lists more than 100,000 clones, about 91% occurring once. Input material: blood. The receptor set was obtained from a man aged 40-49 years in good health.

The rearrangement uses TRBV7-2 and TRBJ1-3; D is uncertain. CDR1 and CDR2 from the germline V gene are SGHTA and FQGNSA. The CDR3 loop spans 14 amino acids. V lost 1 base and J 0 bases, leaving 4 bases between the germline ends. The DNA of the CDR3 is TGTGCCAGCAGCTTAGGGGACTCTGGAAACACCATATATTTT. Amino acids: CASSLGDSGNTIYF.

V and J are TRBV5-8 and TRBJ2-1; D might be TRBD1 or TRBD2, each matching 5 bases. Looked up from germline, CDR1 is SGHTS and CDR2 is YDEGEE. The V end lost 4 bases, the J end lost 0 bases, and 14 bases lay between the germline ends. The CDR3 consists of 16 residues. In DNA form, the CDR3 reads TGTGCCAGCAGCACTGGGACGAGGAGCTCCTACAATGAGCAGTTCTTC. Translation gives CASSTGTRSSYNEQFF.

CDR3: CASSSTFVRGGYNEQFF. CDR3 in DNA: TGTGCCAGCAGTTCCACATTCGTGCGGGGGGGATACAATGAGCAGTTCTTC. This chain links TRBV27 with TRBJ2-1; 9 positions match TRBD2. The J segment lost 4 bases and the V segment lost 4 bases, leaving 11 bases of the junction unmatched. Germline values: CDR1 MNHEY, CDR2 SMNVEV (reference sequence). The CDR3 loop spans 17 amino acids.

This clone was seen a few times. CDR3: CASSVGAGGTYEQYF. In DNA form, the CDR3 reads TGTGCCAGCAGCGTAGGCGCCGGGGGGACCTACGAGCAGTACTTC. The chain couples TRBV9 to TRBJ2-7; 7 bases fit TRBD2. The CDR3 covers 15 residues. V was clipped by 0 bases and J by 2 bases; unmatched bases: 5. Per germline, CDR1 SGDLS and CDR2 YYNGEE.

The J gene is TRBJ2-3, the V gene TRBV6-4, with no clear D. This CDR3 contains 15 residues. The V end lost 0 bases, the J end lost 0 bases, and 7 bases lay between the germline ends. Germline CDR1 is MRHNA and CDR2 is SNTAGT. The CDR3 is CASSDSSSSTDTQYF. In DNA form, the CDR3 reads TGTGCCAGCAGTGACTCCAGTTCTAGCACAGATACGCAGTATTTT.

The CDR3 sequence: CASSLTGRLAGGPSSYNEQFF. CDR3 sequence (DNA): TGTGCCAGCAGCTTAACAGGCCGACTAGCGGGGGGGCCCAGCTCCTACAATGAGCAGTTCTTC. V usage is TRBV7-3 and J usage is TRBJ2-1, with TRBD2 matching 14 bases. Germline CDR1 and CDR2: SGHTA and FQGTGA. J lost 0 bases, V lost 0 bases, and 10 bases had no gene match. The length of the CDR3 is 21 residues.

V and J are TRBV19 and TRBJ2-2; 9 bases are a match to TRBD2. The CDR3 runs to 14 residues. The germline V gene has CDR1 LNHDA and CDR2 SQIVND (reference sequence). V lost 7 bases and J lost 5; bases outside the gene matches: 5. The CDR3 here is CASMGLAATGELFF. CDR3 coding DNA: TGTGCCAGTATGGGACTAGCAGCAACCGGGGAGCTGTTTTTT.

V and J are TRBV27 and TRBJ1-1; 9 bases line up with TRBD1. The V gene end was trimmed by 0 bases and the J gene end by 0 bases; junction bases not matched to a gene: 2. There are 16 residues in the CDR3. The V gene's germline CDR1 is MNHEY and CDR2 SMNVEV (reference sequence). In DNA, the CDR3 is TGTGCCAGCAGTTTATCGGGACAGGGCATGAACACTGAAGCTTTCTTT. Protein: CASSLSGQGMNTEAFF.

The CDR3, as DNA: TGTGCCAGCAGGGATACAGGGGGCGGCAATCAGCCCCAGCATTTT. Protein product: CASRDTGGGNQPQHF. The V call is TRBV2, the J call TRBJ1-5; 9 bases match TRBD1. V lost 6 bases to trimming and J lost 2 bases; unmatched junction nucleotides: 5. Looked up from germline, CDR1 is SNHLY and CDR2 is FYNNEI. CDR3 length: 15 residues.